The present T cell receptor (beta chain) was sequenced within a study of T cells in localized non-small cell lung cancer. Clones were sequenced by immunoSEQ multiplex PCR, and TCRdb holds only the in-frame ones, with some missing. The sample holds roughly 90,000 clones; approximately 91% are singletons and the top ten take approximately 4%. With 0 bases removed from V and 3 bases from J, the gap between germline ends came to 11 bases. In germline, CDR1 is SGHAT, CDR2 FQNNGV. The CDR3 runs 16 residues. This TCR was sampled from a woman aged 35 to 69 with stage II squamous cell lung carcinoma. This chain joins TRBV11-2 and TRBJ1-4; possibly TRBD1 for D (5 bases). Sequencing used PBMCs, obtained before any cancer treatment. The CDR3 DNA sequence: TGTGCCAGCAGCTTAGAAGGCAGGGCGTCTAATGAAAAACTGTTTTTT. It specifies CASSLEGRASNEKLFF.